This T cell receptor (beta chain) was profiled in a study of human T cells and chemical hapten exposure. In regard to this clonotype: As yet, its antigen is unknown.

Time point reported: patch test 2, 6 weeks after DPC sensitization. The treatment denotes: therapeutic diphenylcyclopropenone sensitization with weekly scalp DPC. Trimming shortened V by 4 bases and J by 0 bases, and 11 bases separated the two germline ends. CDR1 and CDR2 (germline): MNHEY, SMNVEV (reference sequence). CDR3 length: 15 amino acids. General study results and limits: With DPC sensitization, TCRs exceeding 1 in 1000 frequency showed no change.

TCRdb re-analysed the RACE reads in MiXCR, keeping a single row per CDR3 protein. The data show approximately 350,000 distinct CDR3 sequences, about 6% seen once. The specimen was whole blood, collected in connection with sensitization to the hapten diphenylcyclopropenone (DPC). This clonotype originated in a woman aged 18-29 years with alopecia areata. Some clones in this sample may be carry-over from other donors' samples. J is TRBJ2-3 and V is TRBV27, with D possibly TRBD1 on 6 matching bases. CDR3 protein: CASSSRDISTDTQYF. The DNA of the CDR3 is TGTGCCAGCAGTTCCCGGGACATCAGCACAGATACGCAGTATTTT.